This TCR beta chain was sequenced during a study of shared clonotypes between healthy human individuals. Across the study: CD4 naive and CD4 memory each took three plates per donor, while CD8 naive took two and CD8 memory one.

CD45RA+ naive and CD45RA-negative memory subsets were separated from CD4+ cells. Clones were sequenced by immunoSEQ multiplex PCR, and TCRdb holds only the in-frame ones, with some missing. The sample lists 650,000 to 800,000 clones, roughly 72% seen once, with approximately 1.7% in the top ten. Study conclusions and caveats: Larger richness was generally estimated for naive than memory subsets. A handful of donors showed sharing of around 5.3% of naive CD4 clonotypes.

To note about this clone: The antigen remains unidentified.

The germline V gene has CDR1 KGHSH and CDR2 LQKENI. Trimming cost V 3 bases and J 8 bases, with 19 bases left between them. CDR3 length: 15 residues. This sequence joins TRBV18 and TRBJ1-2; D possibly corresponds to TRBD1 (5 bases). The specimen sequenced was memory CD4+ T cells sorted from blood. Sample subset: CD45RA-negative fraction. The source is a woman aged 25 to 45 in good health. CDR3 loop: CASSPDRDRSRGYTF. In nucleotides, the CDR3 is TGTGCCAGCTCACCCGATAGGGACCGCTCCAGGGGCTACACCTTC.